This TCR beta chain was sequenced during a study of Tregs in tolerant kidney transplant recipients. This CDR3 is built from 20 residues. J lost 5 bases, V lost 0 bases, and 15 bases had no gene match. The germline V gene has CDR1 KGHSH and CDR2 LQKENI. Libraries were prepared by immunoSEQ multiplex PCR; TCRdb keeps only in-frame clonotypes and omits some of them. In the table there are some 110,000 clones, around nine tenths of which are singletons. The TCR sequence derives from a human donor in good health. The gene calls are TRBV18 and TRBJ2-5; the match to TRBD2 covers 13 bases. Sequencing was done on a sample of CD4+ T cells from blood. CDR3 sequence reads: CASSPPRTSGSSFGRETQYF. CDR3 bases: TGTGCCAGCTCACCACCTCGGACTAGCGGGAGTTCGTTCGGTCGGGAGACCCAGTACTTC. The whole variable domain, remainder taken from reference TRBV18 and TRBJ2-5, is NAGVMQNPRHLVRRRGQEARLRCSPMKGHSHVYWYRQLPEEGLKFMVYLQKENIIDESGMPKERFSAEFPKEGPSILRIQQVVRGDSAAYFCASSPPRTSGSSFGRETQYFGPGTRLLVL.